This T cell receptor (beta chain) was sequenced during a study of cytotoxic CD8 clonotypes in ibrutinib-treated CLL. Germline CDR1 and CDR2: MNHNS and SASEGT. This CDR3 contains 17 residues. J lost 0 bases, V lost 2 bases, and 3 bases had no gene match. Investigators sought sequencing depths of between 1 in 200,000 and 1 in 1 million T cells. Libraries were prepared by immunoSEQ multiplex PCR; TCRdb keeps only in-frame clonotypes and omits some of them. This sample carries 150,000 to 200,000 clones, approximately 90% of them seen once, and the ten largest clones take roughly 3%. The clonotype was recovered from a human donor with chronic lymphocytic leukemia. The rearrangement uses TRBV6-1 and TRBJ1-3; 11 bases agree with TRBD1. The sample was PBMCs, taken at disease progression, from a patient treated with ibrutinib. The CDR3, as DNA: TGTGCCAGCAGTGAAAAGGGGACAGGGGGCTCTGGAAACACCATATATTTT. Amino acids: CASSEKGTGGSGNTIYF.